This passage covers 32 T cell receptor beta chains from one sample sequenced in a study of identifying expanded T cells in peripheral blood. The data were produced by immunoSEQ multiplex PCR, yet TCRdb's version contains in-frame clones alone and is incomplete. The sample has roughly 100,000 clones, approximately 91% seen once. Source material: blood. These receptors came from a person between 18 and 69 years old in good health.

The rearrangement links TRBV2 to TRBJ2-1; TRBD1 agrees at 7 bases. Losses at the gene ends were 6 bases for V and 9 bases for J; bases not matched to a gene: 8. CDR1 SNHLY and CDR2 FYNNEI come from the germline V gene. This CDR3 is built from 13 residues. The CDR3 DNA follows: TGTGCCAGCAGCGGGGACAGCGAGGGTGAGCAGTTCTTC. This codes for CASSGDSEGEQFF.

This rearrangement joins TRBV28 to TRBJ2-1, with 11 bases fitting TRBD1. Trimming at V came to 7 bases and at J to 6 bases, leaving 11 bases not matched to a gene. The germline V gene encodes CDR1 MDHEN and CDR2 SYDVKM. The length of the CDR3 is 16 residues. CDR3 protein: CASTPLDRGLVNEQFF. For the CDR3, the DNA is TGTGCCAGCACCCCGCTGGACAGGGGGCTAGTCAATGAGCAGTTCTTC.

The chain recombines TRBV27 with TRBJ2-7; possibly TRBD1 for D (6 bases). Germline V gene data show CDR1 as MNHEY and CDR2 as SMNVEV (reference sequence). V lost 7 bases to trimming and J lost 0 bases, with 10 bases between them. The CDR3 has 13 amino acids. CDR3 nucleotide sequence: TGTGCCAGCATTGGGACACCCTCCTACGAGCAGTACTTC. Encoded protein: CASIGTPSYEQYF.

The chain carries TRBV27 and TRBJ1-5, with 9 bases identical to TRBD1. There are 15 residues in the CDR3. J was trimmed by 2 bases and V by 6 bases; bases with no gene match: 5. Germline V gene sequence: CDR1 MNHEY, CDR2 SMNVEV (reference sequence). The CDR3 DNA sequence: TGTGCCAGCAGGATACAGGGGGCAGGCAATCAGCCCCAGCATTTT. Residues: CASRIQGAGNQPQHF.

This chain uses TRBV6-5 with TRBJ2-3; TRBD2 might be the D (5 bases). The V and J ends lost 5 bases and 1 base respectively, with 13 bases between them. Per the germline V gene, CDR1 is MNHEY and CDR2 is SVGAGI. The CDR3 is 15 residues long. CDR3 in DNA: TGTGCCAGCAGTGCGAAATCCGGGGGCACAGATACGCAGTATTTT. Amino acids: CASSAKSGGTDTQYF.

The V call is TRBV5-1, the J call TRBJ2-7; D is tentatively TRBD1 or TRBD2 (6 bases each). Trimming took 0 bases from V and 1 from J, leaving 14 bases between them. The CDR3 totals 16 residues. Germline V gene data show CDR1 as SGHRS and CDR2 as YFSETQ. CDR3 residues: CASSLDREAKSYEQYF. CDR3 bases: TGCGCCAGCAGCTTGGACAGGGAGGCTAAGTCCTACGAGCAGTACTTC. The variable domain in full, completed from reference TRBV5-1 and TRBJ2-7, reads KAGVTQTPRYLIKTRGQQVTLSCSPISGHRSVSWYQQTPGQGLQFLFEYFSETQRNKGNFPGRFSGRQFSNSRSEMNVSTLELGDSALYLCASSLDREAKSYEQYFGPGTRLTVT.

This clone was detected once. The chain couples TRBV5-1 to TRBJ2-2, with D perhaps being TRBD1 or TRBD2 (5 bases each). The CDR3 covers 18 residues. V lost 1 base to trimming and J lost 4 bases, with 20 bases between them. Per germline, CDR1 SGHRS and CDR2 YFSETQ. The CDR3 DNA reads TGCGCCAGCAGCTTGATTCCCGAGGGGTATGTTCGCACCGGGGAGCTGTTTTTT. It specifies CASSLIPEGYVRTGELFF.

The CDR3 DNA reads as TGTGCCAGCTCGCCATCTCCGGGACTAGCGGAGGGGGATGAGCAGTTCTTC. It translates to CASSPSPGLAEGDEQFF. J is TRBJ2-1 and V is TRBV18; 11 positions agree with TRBD2. Trimming removed 6 bases from V and 8 bases from J; junction bases left unmatched: 15. The CDR3 is 17 residues long. The germline V gene encodes CDR1 KGHSH and CDR2 LQKENI.

The rearrangement uses TRBV9 and TRBJ1-3; D unresolved. The germline CDR1 and CDR2 sequences are SGDLS and YYNGEE. V was trimmed by 4 bases and J by 4 bases, leaving 9 bases between them. This CDR3 is 13 amino acids long. CDR3 bases: TGTGCCAGCAGCCCTCAAGGGGGAAACACCATATATTTT. Encoded protein: CASSPQGGNTIYF.

The chain recombines TRBV28 with TRBJ2-2; 10 nucleotides agree with TRBD1. CDR3 size: 14 residues. Trimming at V came to 6 bases and at J to 4 bases, leaving 2 bases not matched to a gene. CDR1 MDHEN and CDR2 SYDVKM come from the germline V gene. The CDR3: CASRTGGGTGELFF. The CDR3 DNA follows: TGTGCCAGCAGGACAGGGGGCGGCACCGGGGAGCTGTTTTTT.

The chain employs TRBV5-1 and TRBJ2-5; D may correspond to TRBD1 or TRBD2 (5 bases each). Looked up from germline, CDR1 is SGHRS and CDR2 is YFSETQ. With 4 bases removed from V and 5 bases from J, the gap between germline ends came to 15 bases. The CDR3 has 14 amino acids. DNA of the CDR3: TGCGCCAGCAGCCCTGGGACGGGGCCGGAGACCCAGTACTTC. Its translation: CASSPGTGPETQYF.

The chain links TRBV13 to TRBJ2-4; 12 nucleotides agree with TRBD2. Germline CDR1 reads PRHDT; CDR2 reads FYEKMQ (reference sequence). CDR3 length equals 16 residues. V lost 5 bases to trimming and J lost 7 bases; unmatched junction nucleotides: 9. The CDR3 here is CASSPSTSGRGNIQYF. DNA of the CDR3: TGTGCCAGCAGCCCGTCGACTAGCGGGAGAGGGAACATTCAGTACTTC.

Comments on this clone: The sample carries other DNA sequences with the same CDR3. This chain uses TRBV5-1 with TRBJ1-1; D ambiguous. CDR3 length equals 14 residues. V was clipped by 4 bases and J by 3 bases, with 13 bases between them. From germline, CDR1 is SGHRS and CDR2 YFSETQ. The CDR3 DNA is TGCGCCAGCAGCCCCGGAGGAGGGTACACTGAAGCTTTCTTT. Its translation is CASSPGGGYTEAFF.

This rearrangement joins TRBV11-1 to TRBJ2-6, with TRBD1 identical over 7 bases. CDR1 is SGHAT, CDR2 FQDESV, per germline (reference sequence). This CDR3 spans 17 amino acids. J was trimmed by 2 bases and V by 5 bases; bases with no gene match: 9. The CDR3 sequence is CASSPKTGSAGANVLTF. In nucleotides, the CDR3 is TGTGCCAGCAGCCCTAAGACAGGGTCCGCTGGGGCCAACGTCCTGACTTTC.

The CDR3 loop reads CASSPPGGVGNTIYF. The CDR3 nucleotides read TGTGCCAGCAGCCCTCCTGGAGGGGTTGGAAACACCATATATTTT. The genes are TRBV7-2 and TRBJ1-3; maybe TRBD1 (5 bases). Trimming pared 5 bases from V and 3 bases from J, leaving 14 bases between. Germline V gene sequence: CDR1 SGHTA, CDR2 FQGNSA. The CDR3 sequence is 15 residues long.

CDR3 DNA: TGTGCCAGCAGCTTAGACCCAGGGCGCGGAAACACCATATATTTT. Its protein product is CASSLDPGRGNTIYF. The chain recombines TRBV7-2 with TRBJ1-3; D might be TRBD1 (5 bases). Trimming took off 1 base at V and 4 bases at J, with 11 bases between the two ends. The CDR3 has 15 residues. Germline V gene data show CDR1 as SGHTA and CDR2 as FQGNSA. Complete variable domain (other parts from reference TRBV7-2 and TRBJ1-3): GAGVSQSPSNKVTEKGKDVELRCDPISGHTALYWYRQSLGQGLEFLIYFQGNSAPDKSGLPSDRFSAERTGGSVSTLTIQRTQQEDSAVYLCASSLDPGRGNTIYFGEGSWLTVV.

V usage is TRBV9 and J usage is TRBJ2-3, with TRBD1 matching over 10 bases. The V and J ends lost 3 bases and 3 bases, in that order; junction bases with no gene match: 7. There are 16 residues in the CDR3. Germline loops: CDR1 SGDLS, CDR2 YYNGEE. CDR3 sequence reads: CASSADRGRSTDTQYF. The DNA for the CDR3 is TGTGCCAGCAGCGCTGACAGGGGGCGGTCGACAGATACGCAGTATTTT.

The chain combines TRBV9 with TRBJ1-4; D is uncertain. Trimming took 0 bases from V and 6 from J, leaving 3 bases between them. The CDR3 contains 12 residues. CDR1 and CDR2 from the germline V gene are SGDLS and YYNGEE. The CDR3 protein is CASSVDDEKLFF. The CDR3 DNA reads as TGTGCCAGCAGCGTAGATGATGAAAAACTGTTTTTT.

V usage is TRBV5-5 and J usage is TRBJ2-7; maybe TRBD1 (6 bases). This CDR3 spans 15 amino acids. CDR1 is SGHKS, CDR2 YYEKEE, per germline (reference sequence). The V end was cut by 1 base, the J end by 1 base, with 12 bases between. CDR3 region: CASSLSGTPSYEQYF. CDR3 bases: TGTGCCAGCAGCTTGTCAGGGACACCATCCTACGAGCAGTACTTC. Complete variable domain (other parts from reference TRBV5-5 and TRBJ2-7): DAGVTQSPTHLIKTRGQQVTLRCSPISGHKSVSWYQQVLGQGPQFIFQYYEKEERGRGNFPDRFSARQFPNYSSELNVNALLLGDSALYLCASSLSGTPSYEQYFGPGTRLTVT.

This clone came up a few times. The chain links TRBV11-2 to TRBJ2-7; 15 bases are a match to TRBD2. Trimming took 5 bases from V and 0 from J; bases not matched to a gene: 11. This CDR3 is 19 amino acids long. CDR1 is SGHAT, CDR2 FQNNGV, per germline. The CDR3 here is CASSPRGGLAGGPSYEQYF. CDR3 nucleotide sequence: TGTGCCAGCAGCCCTAGAGGCGGACTAGCGGGAGGGCCCTCCTACGAGCAGTACTTC.

This chain joins TRBV5-4 and TRBJ2-7, with 7 bases fitting TRBD1. V shed 2 bases and J 0 bases; nucleotides not matched to a gene: 2. The CDR3 covers 14 residues. CDR1 is SGHNT and CDR2 is YYREEE in the germline V gene (reference sequence). Here the CDR3 reads CASSFRQGSYEQYF. The CDR3 region has the DNA TGTGCCAGCAGCTTTCGACAGGGCTCCTACGAGCAGTACTTC.

This chain uses TRBV2 with TRBJ1-5; TRBD1 is a possible D gene (6 bases). The CDR3 runs 16 residues. Germline CDR1 reads SNHLY; CDR2 reads FYNNEI. V was trimmed by 6 bases and J by 0 bases, leaving 15 bases between them. Here the CDR3 DNA reads TGTGCCAGCAGCCCGACAGGTCTGAATAGCAATCAGCCCCAGCATTTT. Translation: CASSPTGLNSNQPQHF.

The table lists this clone with a count of one. The chain links TRBV30 to TRBJ1-2; no firm D call. This CDR3 comprises 11 residues. Germline V gene data show CDR1 as GTSNPN and CDR2 as SVGIG (reference sequence). Deletions cut 2 bases from V and 7 bases from J, with 8 bases between. This chain's CDR3 is CAWSLKSGYTF. The CDR3 DNA sequence: TGTGCCTGGAGTCTTAAAAGTGGCTACACCTTC.

The rearrangement uses TRBV5-6 and TRBJ2-7, with D possibly matching TRBD2 (5 bases). The CDR3 consists of 14 residues. The germline V gene encodes CDR1 SGHDT and CDR2 YYEEEE. The V and J ends lost 3 bases and 2 bases respectively, with 12 bases between them. This chain's CDR3 is CASSSRGLTYEQYF. The CDR3 DNA is TGTGCCAGCAGCTCACGGGGTCTGACCTACGAGCAGTACTTC.

The rearrangement joins TRBV7-3 to TRBJ2-5; D is uncertain. This CDR3 is 12 amino acids long. Trimming removed 2 bases from V and 5 bases from J, with 6 bases in between. Looked up from germline, CDR1 is SGHTA and CDR2 is FQGTGA. The CDR3 DNA follows: TGTGCCAGCAGCTTAGAGTTGGAGACCCAGTACTTC. It is translated as CASSLELETQYF.

This chain joins TRBV19 and TRBJ1-5; TRBD1 aligns across 8 bases. Per germline, CDR1 LNHDA and CDR2 SQIVND (reference sequence). The junction had 9 bases not matched to a gene; V was cut back by 7 bases and J by 4 bases. The CDR3 is made up of 15 amino acids. The CDR3 nucleotides are TGTGCCAGTAAAAGCGACAGGGGAGCAAATCAGCCCCAGCATTTT. Protein product: CASKSDRGANQPQHF.

This clone was seen a few times. The same CDR3 arises from other DNA sequences in this sample as well. This sequence joins TRBV18 and TRBJ1-5; D possibly corresponds to TRBD1 (6 bases). Between the trimmed V and J ends, which lost 3 bases and 4 bases, there was a span of 7 bases. There are 13 residues in the CDR3. Germline CDR1 KGHSH, CDR2 LQKENI. CDR3 protein: CASSPQGNQPQHF. CDR3 in DNA: TGTGCCAGCTCACCGCAGGGGAATCAGCCCCAGCATTTT.

The V gene is TRBV6-5, the J gene TRBJ1-6; 10 bases align to TRBD1. The V gene's germline CDR1 is MNHEY and CDR2 SVGAGI. V lost 5 bases to trimming and J lost 5 bases; unmatched junction nucleotides: 3. The CDR3 runs to 15 residues. In nucleotides, the CDR3 is TGTGCCAGCAGTGCCGGGACAGGGGATAATTCACCCCTCCACTTT. This codes for CASSAGTGDNSPLHF.

The chain combines TRBV5-4 with TRBJ2-5, with 11 nucleotides matching TRBD2. CDR1 is SGHNT and CDR2 is YYREEE in the germline V gene (reference sequence). Losses at the gene ends were 3 bases for V and 4 bases for J; bases not matched to a gene: 14. The CDR3 has 18 residues. CDR3 nucleotides: TGTGCCAGCAGCTGGGTCGGGACTAGCGGAACGAAGGGAGAGACCCAGTACTTC. Protein sequence: CASSWVGTSGTKGETQYF.

The J gene is TRBJ2-7, the V gene TRBV28; D is unclear. In germline, CDR1 is MDHEN, CDR2 SYDVKM. V was clipped by 3 bases and J by 4 bases, with 7 bases between them. This CDR3 has 12 residues. The DNA for the CDR3 is TGTGCCAGCAGTTTGACCCGGTACGAGCAGTACTTC. Translating it yields CASSLTRYEQYF.

The chain is built from TRBV7-3 and TRBJ2-1, with 8 bases aligning to TRBD2. The CDR3 runs to 16 residues. Trimming took 2 bases from V and 2 from J; bases not matched to a gene: 5. In germline, CDR1 is SGHTA, CDR2 FQGTGA. CDR3 coding DNA: TGTGCCAGCAGCTTACCAAGCGGGAGCGCCTACAATGAGCAGTTCTTC. Amino acid sequence: CASSLPSGSAYNEQFF.

Only a few counts were recorded for this clone. V gene TRBV6-1 combines with J gene TRBJ1-2, with 10 bases lining up with TRBD1. Looked up from germline, CDR1 is MNHNS and CDR2 is SASEGT. The CDR3 runs 14 residues. Trimming at V came to 6 bases and at J to 6 bases, leaving 7 bases not matched to a gene. The CDR3 nucleotides read TGTGCCAGCAGCTGGACAGGGGGTTATGATGGCTACACCTTC. This encodes CASSWTGGYDGYTF.